The source of this TCR beta chain is a study of blood T cell repertoires in COVID-19. V was cut by 4 bases and J by 5 bases, with 18 bases left in between. The CDR3 has 16 residues. CDR1 and CDR2 (germline): LGHNA, YNFKEQ. In assigning cohorts, the study relied on participant-reported clinical history. Assay used: immunoSEQ multiplex PCR; TCRdb lists only in-frame clones, some missing. The data show around 150,000 clones, over 70% seen once. The chain employs TRBV4-2 and TRBJ2-1; D is perhaps TRBD1 (6 bases). The sequencing sample was made of PBMCs or T cells enriched from blood (not recorded which). This clonotype was sampled from a woman aged 60-75 years who had recovered from COVID-19. In DNA form, the CDR3 reads TGTGCCAGCAGCCCAAACGAATGGACAGCGGACAATGAGCAGTTCTTC. Translation gives CASSPNEWTADNEQFF.